The rows below give T cell receptor beta chains drawn from one sample of a study of PD-1 blockade in classical Hodgkin lymphoma. Produced via immunoSEQ multiplex PCR; TCRdb's table is partial and in-frame only. Found here are 20,000 to 25,000 clones, roughly 77% of them singletons; the top ten hold 22%. The specimen comprised peripheral blood mononuclear cells (PBMCs), sampled before the fourth cycle of nivolumab. The receptors here all came from a human donor with classical Hodgkin lymphoma. The conserved cysteine and the conserved F or W are not part of the CDR3 here.

cdr3_length: 13
v_call: TRBV6-5
cdr3_aa: ASSSDRNSNQPQH

cdr3_length: 10
v_call: TRBV29-1
cdr3_aa: SVRGVNYEQY

cdr3_length: 14
v_call: TRBV7-3
cdr3_aa: ASSPEGQGGVYGYT

cdr3_length: 13
v_call: TRBV5-1
cdr3_aa: ASFPVAGAPYGYT

cdr3_length: 11
v_call: TRBV2
cdr3_aa: ASSESGDQPQH

cdr3_length: 13
v_call: TRBV30
cdr3_aa: AWSPPITGSYGYT

cdr3_length: 13
v_call: TRBV7-6
cdr3_aa: ASSPGLAGAETQY

cdr3_length: 15
v_call: TRBV11-3
cdr3_aa: ASSPGQGAGGANVLT

cdr3_length: 11
v_call: TRBV19
cdr3_aa: ASTTRTLGEAF

cdr3_length: 13
v_call: TRBV14
cdr3_aa: ASSQRTGSGNTIY

cdr3_length: 11
v_call: TRBV5-4
cdr3_aa: ASSLGGKETQY

cdr3_length: 12
v_call: TRBV6-1
cdr3_aa: ASSEFDRSYEQY

cdr3_length: 14
v_call: TRBV9
cdr3_aa: ASSVQGSSYNSPLH

cdr3_length: 12
v_call: TRBV10-3
cdr3_aa: AITQGPGQETQY

cdr3_length: 13
v_call: TRBV6-5
cdr3_aa: ASRIREYSNQPQH

cdr3_length: 12
v_call: TRBV9
cdr3_aa: ASSPRGGGYGYT

cdr3_length: 18
v_call: TRBV14
cdr3_aa: ARSPKLCGGARNTVYEQY

cdr3_length: 14
v_call: TRBV7-6
cdr3_aa: ASSLSKVLRTDTQY

cdr3_length: 11
v_call: TRBV19
cdr3_aa: ASSIQGLETQY

cdr3_length: 15
v_call: TRBV19
cdr3_aa: ASNPSGGLAGTNEQF

cdr3_length: 9
v_call: TRBV30
cdr3_aa: AWTHMRGYT

cdr3_length: 13
v_call: TRBV7-9
cdr3_aa: ASSLFLAGANEQF

cdr3_length: 11
v_call: TRBV27
cdr3_aa: ASKGRTNEKLF

cdr3_length: 13
v_call: TRBV9
cdr3_aa: ASSVVGGIANEQF

cdr3_length: 14
v_call: TRBV28
cdr3_aa: ASSLPWTGGDYGYT

cdr3_length: 11
v_call: TRBV25-1
cdr3_aa: ASGGEANEKLF

cdr3_length: 13
v_call: TRBV9
cdr3_aa: ASSTQGLGPDTQY

cdr3_length: 12
v_call: TRBV9
cdr3_aa: ASSLTGFNYGYT

cdr3_length: 17
v_call: TRBV28
cdr3_aa: ASSYPGQGGWNSNQPQH

cdr3_length: 12
v_call: TRBV6-5
cdr3_aa: ASSYTADAHEQY

cdr3_length: 11
v_call: TRBV18
cdr3_aa: AAHRTGGDEQY

cdr3_length: 13
v_call: TRBV5-1
cdr3_aa: ASSLGGGNTDTQY

cdr3_length: 10
v_call: TRBV27
cdr3_aa: ASKTGGYEQY

cdr3_length: 10
v_call: TRBV30
cdr3_aa: AWSPGAPEAF

cdr3_length: 18
v_call: TRBV19
cdr3_aa: ASSMPSDGTSGRAYNEQF

cdr3_length: 14
v_call: TRBV7-9
cdr3_aa: ASRSIAGTYTGELF

cdr3_length: 11
v_call: TRBV7-7
cdr3_aa: ASSLGLYNEQF

cdr3_length: 13
v_call: TRBV18
cdr3_aa: ASSPLRGADETQY

cdr3_length: 15
v_call: TRBV2
cdr3_aa: ASSEWSSGSSYNEQF

cdr3_length: 13
v_call: TRBV5-1
cdr3_aa: ASSLNGPFLGTQY

cdr3_length: 12
v_call: TRBV27
cdr3_aa: ASSFSGLANEQF

cdr3_length: 10
v_call: TRBV27
cdr3_aa: ATRTGFGELF

cdr3_length: 11
v_call: TRBV9
cdr3_aa: ASSQGGNTEAF

cdr3_length: 12
v_call: TRBV9
cdr3_aa: ASSVRLGTDTQY

cdr3_length: 16
v_call: TRBV19
cdr3_aa: ASSIGTGRLATNEKLF

cdr3_length: 13
v_call: TRBV5-1
cdr3_aa: ASSLAGRVAGEQY

cdr3_length: 11
v_call: TRBV4-1
cdr3_aa: ASSHLDRDEAF